The rows below give T cell receptor beta chains drawn from one sample of a study of blood T cell repertoires in COVID-19. Profiled with immunoSEQ multiplex PCR; TCRdb holds only in-frame clones, not every one. The sample yields approximately 260,000 clones, around 90% seen once. Material: peripheral blood. Receptors originate from a woman aged 35 to 49 with acute or convalescent COVID-19. CDR3s include the opening cysteine and the closing phenylalanine or tryptophan. A D gene is named only where the DNA matches it firmly. Only part of the rows carry a size: once, few, many, or a class if the clone is expanded.

clone size: -
D gene: -
V gene: TRBV7-9
J gene: TRBJ1-1
CDR3 length: 15
CDR3 DNA: TGTGCCAGCAGCTTAGCGCCCACAGGGCGGACTGAAGCTTTCTTT
CDR3 protein: CASSLAPTGRTEAFF

clone size: -
D gene: -
V gene: TRBV5-1
J gene: TRBJ2-6
CDR3 length: 17
CDR3 DNA: TGCGCCAGCAGCATTAGGACAGACCTCTCTGGGGCCAACGTCCTGACTTTC
CDR3 protein: CASSIRTDLSGANVLTF

clone size: -
D gene: -
V gene: TRBV27
J gene: TRBJ2-2
CDR3 length: 15
CDR3 DNA: TGTGCCAGCAGTTTCAGGGGACGGAACACCGGGGAGCTGTTTTTT
CDR3 protein: CASSFRGRNTGELFF

clone size: -
D gene: -
V gene: TRBV12-3/TRBV12-4
J gene: TRBJ1-5
CDR3 length: 13
CDR3 DNA: TGTGCCAGCGGAGATGGGAGCAATCAGCCCCAGCATTTT
CDR3 protein: CASGDGSNQPQHF

clone size: -
D gene: -
V gene: TRBV24-1
J gene: TRBJ1-1
CDR3 length: 15
CDR3 DNA: TGTGCCACCAGGGGGAGTGGGGGCTCGAACACTGAAGCTTTCTTT
CDR3 protein: CATRGSGGSNTEAFF

clone size: -
D gene: TRBD1
V gene: TRBV24-1
J gene: TRBJ2-3
CDR3 length: 20
CDR3 DNA: TGTGCCACCAGTGATTCGACCGGGACAGGGGCCCGCGTGCAAGTTGATACGCAGTATTTT
CDR3 protein: CATSDSTGTGARVQVDTQYF

clone size: -
D gene: TRBD1
V gene: TRBV6-5
J gene: TRBJ2-1
CDR3 length: 16
CDR3 DNA: TGTGCCAGCAGTTCCTCCGGGACAGGGGAATACAATGAGCAGTTCTTC
CDR3 protein: CASSSSGTGEYNEQFF

clone size: once
D gene: TRBD2
V gene: TRBV11-2
J gene: TRBJ2-1
CDR3 length: 15
CDR3 DNA: TGTGCCAGCAGCCAGAGCGGGGGGGCCTACAATGAGCAGTTCTTC
CDR3 protein: CASSQSGGAYNEQFF

clone size: -
D gene: TRBD2
V gene: TRBV18
J gene: TRBJ2-2
CDR3 length: 16
CDR3 DNA: TGTGCCAGCTCACGTCCGGGACTAGTGGCCACCGGGGAGCTGTTTTTT
CDR3 protein: CASSRPGLVATGELFF

clone size: once
D gene: -
V gene: TRBV12-5
J gene: TRBJ1-1
CDR3 length: 11
CDR3 DNA: TGTGCTAGTGGCTGGGGGGTTAAAGCTTTCTTT
CDR3 protein: CASGWGVKAFF